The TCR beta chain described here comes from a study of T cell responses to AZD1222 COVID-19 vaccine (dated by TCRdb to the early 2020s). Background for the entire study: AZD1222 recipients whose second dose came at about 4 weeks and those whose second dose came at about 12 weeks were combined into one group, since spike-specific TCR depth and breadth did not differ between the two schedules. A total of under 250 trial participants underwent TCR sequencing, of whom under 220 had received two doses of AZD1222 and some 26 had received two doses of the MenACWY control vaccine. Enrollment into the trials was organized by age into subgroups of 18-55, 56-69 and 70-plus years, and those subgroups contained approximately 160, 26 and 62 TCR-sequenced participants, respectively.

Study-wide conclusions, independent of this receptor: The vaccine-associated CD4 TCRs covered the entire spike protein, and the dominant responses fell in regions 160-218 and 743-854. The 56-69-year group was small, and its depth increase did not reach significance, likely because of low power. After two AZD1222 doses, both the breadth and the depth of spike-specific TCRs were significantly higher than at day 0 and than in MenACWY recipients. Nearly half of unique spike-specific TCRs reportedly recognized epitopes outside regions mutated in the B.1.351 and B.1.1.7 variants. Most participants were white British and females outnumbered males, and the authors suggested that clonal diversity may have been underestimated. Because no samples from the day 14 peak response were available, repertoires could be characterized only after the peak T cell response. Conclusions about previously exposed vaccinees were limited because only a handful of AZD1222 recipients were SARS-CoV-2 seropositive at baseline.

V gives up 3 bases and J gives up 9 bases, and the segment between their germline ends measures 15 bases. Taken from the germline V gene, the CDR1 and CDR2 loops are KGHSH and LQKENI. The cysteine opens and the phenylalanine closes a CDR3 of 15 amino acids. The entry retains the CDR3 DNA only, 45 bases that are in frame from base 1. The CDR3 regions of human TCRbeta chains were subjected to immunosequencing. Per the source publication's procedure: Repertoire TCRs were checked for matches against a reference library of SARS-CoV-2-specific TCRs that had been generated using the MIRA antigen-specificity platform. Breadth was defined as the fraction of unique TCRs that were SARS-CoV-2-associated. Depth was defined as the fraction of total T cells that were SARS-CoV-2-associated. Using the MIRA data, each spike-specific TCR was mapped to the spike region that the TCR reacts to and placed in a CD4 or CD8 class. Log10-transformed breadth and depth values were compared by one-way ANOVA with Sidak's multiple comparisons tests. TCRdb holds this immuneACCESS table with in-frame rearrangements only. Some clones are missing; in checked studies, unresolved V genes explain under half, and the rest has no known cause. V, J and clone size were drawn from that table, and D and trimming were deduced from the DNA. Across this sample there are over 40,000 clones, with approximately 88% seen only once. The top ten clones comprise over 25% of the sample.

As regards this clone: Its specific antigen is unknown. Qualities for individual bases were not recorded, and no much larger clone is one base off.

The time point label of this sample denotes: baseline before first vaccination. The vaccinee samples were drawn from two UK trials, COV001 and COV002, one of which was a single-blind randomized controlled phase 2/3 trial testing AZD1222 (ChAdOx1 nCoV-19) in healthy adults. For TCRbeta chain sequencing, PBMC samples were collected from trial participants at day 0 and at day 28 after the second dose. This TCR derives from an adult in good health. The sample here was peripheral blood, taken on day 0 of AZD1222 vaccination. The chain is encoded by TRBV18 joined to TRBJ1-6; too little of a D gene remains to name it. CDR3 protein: CASSPRSEGVSPLHF. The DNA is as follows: TGTGCCAGCTCACCCCGGTCTGAAGGAGTTTCACCCCTCCACTTT.